The T cell receptor (beta chain) under discussion was sequenced for a study of blood T cell repertoires in COVID-19. As for the study in general: Sites in the United States, Italy and Spain provided acute and convalescent COVID-19 samples. T cells, B-cell-depleted T cells, or PBMCs provided the cDNA or gDNA that served as material.

Original handling: Estimates of nucleated cell counts were drawn from the amplification of reference gene primers. Sequencing used immunoSEQ multiplex PCR; TCRdb keeps in-frame clones, though not all of them. The V and J calls and the clone size are those of that table, but D and trimming were determined from the DNA. The sample records over 95,000 clones, 79% being singletons. This clone came up once. CDR1 SGHRS and CDR2 YFSETQ come from the germline V gene. CDR3 length: 14 amino acids. V was clipped by 4 bases and J by 0 bases, with 11 bases between them. Material: peripheral blood. This sequence originates from a woman of 80 years or more with active or convalescent COVID-19. The chain is built from TRBV5-1 and TRBJ2-7; the D gene is possibly TRBD2 (6 bases). The CDR3 loop reads CASSTDGSSYEQYF. The CDR3 nucleotides read TGCGCCAGCAGCACTGACGGGAGCTCCTACGAGCAGTACTTC.